This T cell receptor (beta chain) is from a study of cytomegalovirus exposure and HLA in healthy donors. As regards this clone: The antigen is undetermined.

PCR employed 60 Vbeta and 13 Jbeta primers. Clones were sequenced by immunoSEQ multiplex PCR, and TCRdb holds only the in-frame ones, with some missing. The sample gives 80,000 or so clones, 75% to 85% of which show up once; 3.4% is in the top ten. Study results and limitations: With later analysis, a missense DCLRE1C variant became linked to TCR beta V- and J-gene trimming. No immune exposure information besides CMV serostatus was available. One cluster of highly shared sequence variants probably arose as a sequencing artifact.

The CDR3 is 13 amino acids. The germline V gene has CDR1 KGHSH and CDR2 LQKENI. V was shortened by 6 bases and J by 0 bases, with 8 bases between the two germline ends. The sample comprised PBMCs. The chain links TRBV18 to TRBJ1-1; D perhaps matches TRBD1 (5 bases). This receptor was identified in a middle-aged man in good health and CMV-seronegative. CDR3 protein: CASSGGMNTEAFF. CDR3 in DNA: TGTGCCAGCTCGGGGGGGATGAACACTGAAGCTTTCTTT.